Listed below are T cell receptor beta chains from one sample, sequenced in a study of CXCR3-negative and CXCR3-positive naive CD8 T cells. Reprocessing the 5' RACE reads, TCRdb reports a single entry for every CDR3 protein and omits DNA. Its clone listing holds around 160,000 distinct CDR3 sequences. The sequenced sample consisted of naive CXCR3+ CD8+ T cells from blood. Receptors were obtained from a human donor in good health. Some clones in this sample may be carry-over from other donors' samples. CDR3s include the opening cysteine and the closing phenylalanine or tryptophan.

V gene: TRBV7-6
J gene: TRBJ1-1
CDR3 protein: CASSPISTEAFF

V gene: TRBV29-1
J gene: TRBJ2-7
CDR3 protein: CSVEDGQGSYEQYF

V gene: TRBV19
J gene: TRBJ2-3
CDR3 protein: CASSIMDNTDTQYF

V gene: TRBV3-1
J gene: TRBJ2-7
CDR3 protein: CASSQEGQTYEQYF

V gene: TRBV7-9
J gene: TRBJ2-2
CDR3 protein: CASSSEASNTGELFF

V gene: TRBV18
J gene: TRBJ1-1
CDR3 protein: CASSPREEWGDTEAFF

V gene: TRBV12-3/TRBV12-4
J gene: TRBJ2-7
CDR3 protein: CASSSLAGVGEQYF

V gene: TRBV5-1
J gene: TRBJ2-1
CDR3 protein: CASSYELALLNEQFF

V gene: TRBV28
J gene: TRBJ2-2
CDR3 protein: CASKRWQGVNTGELFF

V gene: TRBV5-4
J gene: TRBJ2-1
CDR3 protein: CASSAWGLLNEQFF

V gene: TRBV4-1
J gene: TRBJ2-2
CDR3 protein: CASSQTGGWGELFF

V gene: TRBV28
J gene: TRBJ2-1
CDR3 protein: CASGPTSGRAYNEQFF

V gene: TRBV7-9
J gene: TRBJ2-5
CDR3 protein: CASSLGTSGGPETQYF

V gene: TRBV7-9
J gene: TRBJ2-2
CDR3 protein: CASSPYASPRDRGLHGELFF

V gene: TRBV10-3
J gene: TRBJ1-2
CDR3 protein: CAITEPAEGMYGYTF

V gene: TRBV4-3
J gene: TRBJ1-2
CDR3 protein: CASSQGGGSVYGYTF

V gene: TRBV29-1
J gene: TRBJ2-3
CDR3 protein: CSVDGSGGPGTDTQYF